Shown below are 3 T cell receptor beta chains from a single sample sequenced in a study of shared clonotypes between healthy human individuals (TCRdb year 2020). CD8 naive samples were obtained by positive selection for CCR7 among CD45RO-negative cells, yielding a CD45RA+CCR7+ population from which TemRA cells were excluded. The protocol used for the library was the immunoSEQ multiplex PCR assay. TCRdb stores this immuneACCESS table with in-frame sequences only. Part of the clones is absent; in the studies checked, under half of the shortfall reflects unresolved V genes, and no reason is known for the rest. The sample contains some 2 million clones, about 94% of them found a single time. The top ten clonotypes cover more than 0.9% of the sample. Sequences were obtained from naive CD8+ T cells sorted from blood. In the paper's terms, the cell subset or site label means: CD45RA+CCR7+. These receptors were obtained from a man younger than 35 in good health.

V and J are TRBV7-2 and TRBJ2-2, with 7 bases matching TRBD1. In germline, CDR1 is SGHTA, CDR2 FQGNSA. J lost 6 bases, V lost 3 bases, and 4 bases had no gene match. The length of the CDR3 is 14 residues. The DNA for the CDR3 is TGTGCCAGCAGCTTCCGACAGGGTGCCGGGGAGCTGTTTTTT. Protein product: CASSFRQGAGELFF. Complete variable domain (other parts from reference TRBV7-2 and TRBJ2-2): GAGVSQSPSNKVTEKGKDVELRCDPISGHTALYWYRQSLGQGLEFLIYFQGNSAPDKSGLPSDRFSAERTGGSVSTLTIQRTQQEDSAVYLCASSFRQGAGELFFGEGSRLTVL.

This rearrangement joins TRBV25-1 to TRBJ2-7; no clear D. V dropped 8 bases and J dropped 6 bases, with 14 bases sitting between them. This CDR3 spans 12 amino acids. Germline V gene data show CDR1 as MGHDK and CDR2 as SYGVNS. The CDR3 region is CASAYGGREQYF. The CDR3 nucleotides read TGTGCCAGCGCCTACGGCGGCCGCGAGCAGTACTTC.

This clone showed up just once. This chain links TRBV27 with TRBJ2-5; D is possibly TRBD1 or TRBD2 (6 bases each). The germline V and J ends were trimmed by 6 bases and 5 bases, with 16 bases remaining between them. CDR3 length: 14 residues. Germline V gene data show CDR1 as MNHEY and CDR2 as SMNVEV (reference sequence). For the CDR3, the DNA is TGTGCCAGCAGCAGCCTAGGGGGGATCGAGACCCAGTACTTC. As protein: CASSSLGGIETQYF.